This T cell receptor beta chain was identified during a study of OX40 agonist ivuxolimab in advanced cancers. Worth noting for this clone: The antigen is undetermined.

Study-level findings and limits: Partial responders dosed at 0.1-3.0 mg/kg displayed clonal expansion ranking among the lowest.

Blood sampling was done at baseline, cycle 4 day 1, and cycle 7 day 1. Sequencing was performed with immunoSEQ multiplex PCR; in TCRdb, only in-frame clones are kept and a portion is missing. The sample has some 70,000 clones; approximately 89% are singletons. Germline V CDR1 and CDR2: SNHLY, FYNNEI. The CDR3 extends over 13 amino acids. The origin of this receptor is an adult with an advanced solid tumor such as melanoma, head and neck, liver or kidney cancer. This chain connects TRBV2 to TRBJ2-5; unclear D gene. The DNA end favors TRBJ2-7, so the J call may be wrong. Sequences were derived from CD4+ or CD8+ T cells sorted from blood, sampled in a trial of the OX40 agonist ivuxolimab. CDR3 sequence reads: CASRRTETYEQYF. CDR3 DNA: TGTGCCAGCAGAAGGACGGAGACCTACGAGCAGTACTTC.